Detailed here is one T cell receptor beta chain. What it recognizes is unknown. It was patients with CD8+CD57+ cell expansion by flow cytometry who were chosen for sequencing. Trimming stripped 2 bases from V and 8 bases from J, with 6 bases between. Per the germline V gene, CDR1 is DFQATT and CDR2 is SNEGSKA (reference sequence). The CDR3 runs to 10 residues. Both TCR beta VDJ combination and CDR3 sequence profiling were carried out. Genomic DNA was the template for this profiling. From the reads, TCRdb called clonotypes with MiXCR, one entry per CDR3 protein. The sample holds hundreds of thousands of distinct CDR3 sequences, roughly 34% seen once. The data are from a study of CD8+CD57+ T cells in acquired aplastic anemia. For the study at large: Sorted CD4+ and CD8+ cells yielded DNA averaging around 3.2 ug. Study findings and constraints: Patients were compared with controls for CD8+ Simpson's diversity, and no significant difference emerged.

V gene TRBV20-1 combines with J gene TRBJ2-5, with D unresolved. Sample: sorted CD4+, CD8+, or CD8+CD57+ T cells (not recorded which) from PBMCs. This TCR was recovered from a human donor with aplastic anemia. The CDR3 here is CSARNYTQYF. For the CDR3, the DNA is TGCAGTGCTAGAAATTACACCCAGTACTTC.